This passage covers 15 T cell receptor beta chains from one sample sequenced in a study of human T cells and chemical hapten exposure. MiXCR was run by TCRdb on the RACE reads, yielding one entry per CDR3 protein. The sample records approximately 180,000 distinct CDR3 sequences, 30% being singletons. Time point given: pre-sensitization, week 0. Described treatment: therapeutic diphenylcyclopropenone sensitization with weekly scalp DPC. Sequencing used whole blood, obtained in connection with sensitization to the hapten diphenylcyclopropenone (DPC). The receptors shown here come from a woman in her twenties or thirties with alopecia areata. Some clones in this sample may be carry-over from other donors' samples.

V is TRBV6-6 and J is TRBJ1-1, with 8 bases fitting TRBD1. Germline-derived CDR1 and CDR2 are MNHNY and SVGAGI (reference sequence). CDR3 length: 14 residues. J lost 1 base, V lost 6 bases, and 4 bases had no gene match. The CDR3 here is CASRAGQANTEAFF. CDR3 nucleotide sequence: TGTGCCAGCAGGGCGGGACAGGCGAACACTGAAGCTTTCTTT.

The rearrangement links TRBV4-3 to TRBJ2-1; 10 bases line up with TRBD2. The length of the CDR3 is 16 residues. V shed 0 bases and J 2 bases; nucleotides not matched to a gene: 1. Germline V CDR1 and CDR2: LGHNA, YSLEER. Here the CDR3 DNA reads TGCGCCAGCAGCCAAGAGCTAGCGGGGGCCTACAATGAGCAGTTCTTC. It codes for CASSQELAGAYNEQFF.

This chain joins TRBV7-2 and TRBJ2-1, with 10 bases fitting TRBD2. Trimming removed 4 bases from V and 8 bases from J; junction bases left unmatched: 2. CDR3 length equals 13 residues. The germline CDR1 and CDR2 sequences are SGHTA and FQGNSA. CDR3 amino acids: CASSWLAGDEQFF. CDR3 sequence (DNA): TGTGCCAGCAGCTGGCTAGCGGGAGATGAGCAGTTCTTC.

This clonotype was counted a few times. The J gene is TRBJ2-1, the V gene TRBV29-1, with D tentatively TRBD2 (6 bases). CDR1 and CDR2 (germline): SQVTM, ANQGSEA. The CDR3 consists of 12 residues. Trimming took 0 bases from V and 15 from J, leaving 15 bases between them. CDR3 in DNA: TGCAGCGTTGAAGATAGTTGGGGGGTTAGGTTCTTC. Its translation: CSVEDSWGVRFF.

In its sample, this clonotype was seen many times. The junction does not match germline at one end; this may be a read error. CDR3 residues: CASSSISGSRETQYF. CDR3 coding DNA: TGTGCTAGCAGCTCTATTAGCGGGAGCAGGGAGACCCAGTACTTC. The genes are TRBV7-7 and TRBJ2-5, with TRBD2 matching over 9 bases. CDR3 length equals 15 residues. Germline V gene lookup returns CDR1 SSHAT and CDR2 FNYEAQ (reference sequence).

V and J are TRBV6-2 or TRBV6-3 and TRBJ2-3, with 8 bases fitting TRBD2. This CDR3 comprises 13 residues. Germline assignment: CDR1 MNHEY and CDR2 SVGEGT. Germline trimming cut 6 bases from V and 4 bases from J; bases unmatched to any gene: 3. The CDR3 region has the DNA TGTGCCAGCAGGAATAGCGGGGCAGATACGCAGTATTTT. Its protein is CASRNSGADTQYF.

V usage is TRBV5-5 and J usage is TRBJ2-5; tentative D call: TRBD1 (6 bases). V was trimmed by 3 bases and J by 4 bases, leaving 13 bases between them. The CDR3 length is 14 residues. Germline assignment: CDR1 SGHKS and CDR2 YYEKEE (reference sequence). CDR3 sequence (DNA): TGTGCCAGCAGCTGGGGACAATCCGGAGAGACCCAGTACTTC. As protein: CASSWGQSGETQYF.

The chain combines TRBV28 with TRBJ1-5; 8 nucleotides line up with TRBD1. CDR1 is MDHEN and CDR2 is SYDVKM in the germline V gene. Germline trimming cut 7 bases from V and 1 base from J; bases unmatched to any gene: 9. This CDR3 is 16 amino acids long. CDR3 in amino acids: CASNRGQGGSNQPQHF. The DNA for the CDR3 is TGTGCCAGCAATCGTGGACAGGGAGGGAGCAATCAGCCCCAGCATTTT. The whole variable domain, filled in from reference TRBV28 and TRBJ1-5, reads DVKVTQSSRYLVKRTGEKVFLECVQDMDHENMFWYRQDPGLGLRLIYFSYDVKMKEKGDIPEGYSVSREKKERFSLILESASTNQTSMYLCASNRGQGGSNQPQHFGDGTRLSIL.

This clonotype was found a few times. This chain links TRBV5-5 with TRBJ2-4, with D unclear. Looked up from germline, CDR1 is SGHKS and CDR2 is YYEKEE (reference sequence). The germline V and J ends were trimmed by 1 base and 8 bases, with 7 bases remaining between them. The CDR3 is made up of 12 amino acids. CDR3 nucleotide sequence: TGTGCCAGCAGCTTGTGGTCAGACATTCAGTACTTC. It specifies CASSLWSDIQYF.

This clonotype was detected a few times. The chain has TRBV28 and TRBJ1-2; a possible D gene is TRBD1 (5 bases). This CDR3 contains 16 residues. Trimming took off 2 bases at V and 4 bases at J, with 17 bases between the two ends. Germline V gene data show CDR1 as MDHEN and CDR2 as SYDVKM. CDR3 DNA sequence: TGTGCCAGCAGTTTAGGGCTCGGGACGGATACCTATGGCTACACCTTC. It yields the protein CASSLGLGTDTYGYTF.

This clonotype was seen more than once but under ten times. The V call is TRBV7-2, the J call TRBJ2-5, with D unresolved. The CDR3 is 14 amino acids. Between the trimmed V and J ends, which lost 4 bases and 4 bases, there was a span of 13 bases. Germline values: CDR1 SGHTA, CDR2 FQGNSA. The CDR3 loop is CASSSPPILETQYF. CDR3 DNA: TGTGCCAGCAGCTCCCCTCCGATATTAGAGACCCAGTACTTC.

The V gene is TRBV10-3, the J gene TRBJ1-1, with 7 nucleotides matching TRBD1. The V segment lost 11 bases and the J segment 9 bases; nucleotides outside the gene matches: 15. The CDR3 is made up of 13 amino acids. The germline CDR1 and CDR2 sequences are ENHRY and SYGVKD. The chain's CDR3 is CASEALEDRKAFF. The CDR3 DNA reads TGTGCCTCGGAGGCGTTGGAGGACAGGAAAGCTTTCTTT.

A few counts support this clonotype. The chain links TRBV12-3 or TRBV12-4 to TRBJ1-4; tentatively, D is TRBD1 (6 bases). V was shortened by 2 bases and J by 7 bases, with 20 bases between the two germline ends. CDR3 size: 17 residues. DNA for the CDR3: TGTGCCAGCAGTTTATCCCGCGCCCTAGGGGGTCGTGAAAAACTGTTTTTT. It specifies CASSLSRALGGREKLFF.

In this sample, this clonotype turned up many times. J is TRBJ1-6 and V is TRBV7-2; 9 bases are shared with TRBD1. The CDR3 has 14 amino acids. Germline lookup yields CDR1 SGHTA and CDR2 FQGNSA. Trimming removed 6 bases from V and 9 bases from J; junction bases left unmatched: 6. CDR3 DNA: TGTGCCAGCAGAGAGACAGGGGGTAGTTCACCCCTCCACTTT. Its translation is CASRETGGSSPLHF.

Only a few counts were recorded for this clonotype. The chain couples TRBV15 to TRBJ1-5, with no clear D. In germline, CDR1 is LNHNV, CDR2 YYDKDF (reference sequence). Trimming shortened V by 4 bases and J by 8 bases, and 9 bases separated the two germline ends. CDR3 length: 12 amino acids. The CDR3 here is CATSTRDEPQHF. CDR3 DNA sequence: TGTGCCACCAGCACGAGAGATGAGCCCCAGCATTTT.